The present entry profiles one T cell receptor (beta chain) with its context. This clonotype was recorded once. This receptor's antigen is unknown. A read error may explain this, as a much larger clone is one base away. The sample belongs to a study of CD8+CD57+ T cells in acquired aplastic anemia (dated by TCRdb to 2017 to 2018). In the study overall: A mean of 3.2 ug of DNA, ranging from roughly 0.18 to 30 ug, was extracted from sorted CD4+ and CD8+ cells. CD8+CD57+ expansion was defined as frequency above the mean frequency observed in healthy subjects. The full study reports these points: CD8+ Simpson's diversity did not differ significantly between patients and healthy controls (P=0.060). Although 25 to 30 CD8+ CDR3 sequences were shared by patients and controls, these sequences appeared highly expressed in patients and within the immunodominant clones of patients.

Genomic DNA served as template for TCR beta VDJ combination and CDR3 sequence profiling. An Illumina HiSeq 2000 was the platform used for TCR repertoire sequencing. Processing in the source paper ran as follows. TRBV/TRBJ rearrangement plots, CDR3 size and DJ length profiles, and Simpson's diversity index were used to assess repertoires. The most abundant DNA sequence in the deep sequencing data was defined as the immunodominant clone. CDR3 amino acid sequences were checked for sharing across subjects and were also compared against the VDJdb database and published repertoires. TCRdb took the public reads, trimmed them with fastp at Q25, ran MiXCR for clone calling and kept in-frame beta chains. For every CDR3 protein sequence, its rows merge into one entry that carries the most common genes and DNA. None of the V and J calls come from the authors' own analysis; TCRdb made them. The sample table lists 55,000 to 60,000 distinct CDR3 sequences, approximately 50% of them with a count of one. The leading ten clones occupy 15% to 20% of the sample.

The patients picked for sequencing were ones in whom flow cytometry had shown an expansion of CD8+CD57+ cells. Severe acquired aplastic anemia was diagnosed in all patients according to International Study of Aplastic Anemia and Agranulocytosis and Camitta criteria. No patient had received any therapy when blood was sampled. The study deep-sequenced TCR repertoires of sorted CD4+ and CD8+ blood T cells from severe aplastic anemia patients and healthy subjects. Patients were enrolled under clinicaltrials.gov protocols 00001620, 01623167, 00001397, 00071045, 00081523 and 00961064 in the USA. Ficoll-Paque density gradient centrifugation was used to isolate peripheral blood mononuclear cells. Before DNA extraction, CD4+ and CD8+ T cells were sorted by FACS or by magnetic beads. Counted from cysteine to phenylalanine, this CDR3 has 15 amino acids. Only CDR3 DNA is held: 45 bases, read in frame from base 1. Per the germline V gene, SGDLS is the CDR1 and YYNGEE is the CDR2. Unmatched junction bases come to 8, with V trimmed by 5 bases and J by 3 bases.

The sequence was collected from a human donor with aplastic anemia. Here the chain combines TRBV9 and TRBJ1-5; the central 7 bases match TRBD1. Sequencing was carried out using sorted CD4+, CD8+, or CD8+CD57+ T cells (not recorded which) from PBMCs. The CDR3 loop reads CASSPQGEVNQPQHF. The nucleotide sequence reads TGTGCCAGCAGTCCCCAGGGGGAGGTCAATCAGCCCCAGCATTTT.